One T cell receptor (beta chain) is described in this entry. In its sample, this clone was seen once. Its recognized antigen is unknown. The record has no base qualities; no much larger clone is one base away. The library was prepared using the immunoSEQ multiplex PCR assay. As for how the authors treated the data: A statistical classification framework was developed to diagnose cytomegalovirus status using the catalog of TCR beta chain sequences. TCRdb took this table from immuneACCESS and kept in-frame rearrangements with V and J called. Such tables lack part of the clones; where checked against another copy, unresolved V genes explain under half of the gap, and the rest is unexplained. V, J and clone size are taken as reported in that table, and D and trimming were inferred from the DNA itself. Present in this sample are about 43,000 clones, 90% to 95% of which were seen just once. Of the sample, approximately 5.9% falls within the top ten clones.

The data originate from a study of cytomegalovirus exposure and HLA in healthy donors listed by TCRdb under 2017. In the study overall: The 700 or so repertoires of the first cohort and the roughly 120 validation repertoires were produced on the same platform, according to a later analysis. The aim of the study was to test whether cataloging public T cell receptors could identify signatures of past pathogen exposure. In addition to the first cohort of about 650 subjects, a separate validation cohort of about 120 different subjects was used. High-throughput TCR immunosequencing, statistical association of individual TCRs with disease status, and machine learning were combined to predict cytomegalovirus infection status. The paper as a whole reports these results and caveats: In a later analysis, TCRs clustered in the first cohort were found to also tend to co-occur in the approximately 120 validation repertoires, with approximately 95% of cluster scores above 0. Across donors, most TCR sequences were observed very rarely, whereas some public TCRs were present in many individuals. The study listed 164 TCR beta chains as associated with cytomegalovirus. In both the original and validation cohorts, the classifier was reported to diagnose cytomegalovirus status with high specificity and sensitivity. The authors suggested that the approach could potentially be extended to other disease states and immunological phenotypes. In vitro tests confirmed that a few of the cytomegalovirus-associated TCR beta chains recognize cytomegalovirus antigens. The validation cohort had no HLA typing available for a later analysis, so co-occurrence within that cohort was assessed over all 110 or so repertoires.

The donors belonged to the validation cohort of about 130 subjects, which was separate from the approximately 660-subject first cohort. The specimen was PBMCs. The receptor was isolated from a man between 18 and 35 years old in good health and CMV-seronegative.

Read as DNA, the sequence is TGTGCCAGCAGAAGGACTAGCGGGGGGAACTACGAGCAGTACTTC. The translation is CASRRTSGGNYEQYF. The rearrangement joined TRBV27 to TRBJ2-7; TRBD2 agrees with 14 junctional bases. Including cysteine and phenylalanine, the CDR3 has 15 amino acids. Only CDR3 DNA is held: 45 bases, read in frame from base 1. The germline V gene (reference sequence) specifies MNHEY as CDR1 and SMNVEV as CDR2. For this chain, trimming is 6 bases at the V end and 3 bases at the J end, and the number of junction bases without a gene match is 4.